The source of this TCR beta chain is a study of T cell responses to AZD1222 COVID-19 vaccine. Points on this clone: The target antigen is unknown.

Produced via immunoSEQ multiplex PCR; TCRdb's table is partial and in-frame only. The repertoire holds approximately 67,000 clones, with roughly 87% as singletons. Second-dose timings of about 4 or about 12 weeks were pooled. Study-wide results and caveats: Females made up more of the donors, who were largely white British, and clonal diversity may have come out too low. The study reported that nearly half of spike-specific TCRs target unmutated variant regions. Rises in breadth and depth of Spike-specific TCRs came after two AZD1222 doses.

The V end was cut by 5 bases, the J end by 0 bases, with 16 bases between. The CDR3 is made up of 16 amino acids. Germline values: CDR1 LGHDT, CDR2 YNNKEL (reference sequence). This TCR was recovered from an adult who received the AZD1222 COVID-19 vaccine. This chain uses TRBV3-1 (or the pseudogene TRBV3-2) with TRBJ1-2; D is possibly TRBD1 (6 bases). The material sequenced was peripheral blood, taken 28 days after the second AZD1222 dose. In DNA form, the CDR3 reads TGTGCCAGCAGCTCGGACTCAACAGGGTCTAACTATGGCTACACCTTC. This sequence encodes CASSSDSTGSNYGYTF.